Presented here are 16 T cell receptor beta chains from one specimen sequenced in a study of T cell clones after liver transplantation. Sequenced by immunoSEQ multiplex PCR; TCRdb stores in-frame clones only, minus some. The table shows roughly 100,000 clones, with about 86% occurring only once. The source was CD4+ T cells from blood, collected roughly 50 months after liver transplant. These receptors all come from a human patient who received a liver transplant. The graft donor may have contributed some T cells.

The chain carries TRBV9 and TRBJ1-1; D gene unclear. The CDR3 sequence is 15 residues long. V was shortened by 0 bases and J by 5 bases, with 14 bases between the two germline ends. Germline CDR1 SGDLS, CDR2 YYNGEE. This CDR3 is CASSVEAFAGTEAFF. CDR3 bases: TGTGCCAGCAGCGTAGAGGCTTTCGCCGGGACTGAAGCTTTCTTT.

CDR3 bases: TGTGCCAGCTCACCCGGCAGGCAGGCAGATACGCAGTATTTT. Encoded protein: CASSPGRQADTQYF. This chain uses TRBV18 with TRBJ2-3, with unresolved D. Trimming stripped 3 bases from V and 4 bases from J, with 11 bases between. Per the germline V gene, CDR1 is KGHSH and CDR2 is LQKENI. CDR3 length equals 14 residues.

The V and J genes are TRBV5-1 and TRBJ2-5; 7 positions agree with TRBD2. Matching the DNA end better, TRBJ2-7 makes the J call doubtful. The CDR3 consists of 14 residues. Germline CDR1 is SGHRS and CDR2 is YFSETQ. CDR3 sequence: CASSLGTSAYEQYF. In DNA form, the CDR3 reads TGCGCCAGCAGCTTGGGCACTAGCGCCTACGAGCAGTACTTC.

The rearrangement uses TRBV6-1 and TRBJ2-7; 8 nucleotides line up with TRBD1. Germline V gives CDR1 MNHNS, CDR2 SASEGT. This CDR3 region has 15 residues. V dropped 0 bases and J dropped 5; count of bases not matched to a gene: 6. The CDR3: CASSEANGQGHEQYF. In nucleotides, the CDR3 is TGTGCCAGCAGTGAAGCGAACGGACAGGGCCACGAGCAGTACTTC.

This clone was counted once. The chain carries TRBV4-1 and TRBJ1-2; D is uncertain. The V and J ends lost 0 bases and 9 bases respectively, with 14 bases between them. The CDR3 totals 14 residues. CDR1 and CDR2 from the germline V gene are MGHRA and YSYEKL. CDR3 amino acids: CASSQDSWELSYTF. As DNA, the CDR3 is TGCGCCAGCAGCCAAGATAGCTGGGAACTTAGCTACACCTTC.

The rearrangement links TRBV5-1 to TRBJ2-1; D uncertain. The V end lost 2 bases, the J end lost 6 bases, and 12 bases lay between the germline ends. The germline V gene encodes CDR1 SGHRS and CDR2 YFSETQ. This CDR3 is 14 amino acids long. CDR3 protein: CASSFLGGSNEQFF. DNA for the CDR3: TGCGCCAGCAGCTTTTTAGGCGGAAGCAATGAGCAGTTCTTC.

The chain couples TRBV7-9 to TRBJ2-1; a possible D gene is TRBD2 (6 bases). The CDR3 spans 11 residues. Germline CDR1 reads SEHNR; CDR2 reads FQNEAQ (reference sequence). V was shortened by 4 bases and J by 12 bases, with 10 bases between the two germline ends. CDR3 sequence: CASSSVGGQFF. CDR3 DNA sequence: TGTGCCAGCAGCTCGGTGGGGGGGCAGTTCTTC.

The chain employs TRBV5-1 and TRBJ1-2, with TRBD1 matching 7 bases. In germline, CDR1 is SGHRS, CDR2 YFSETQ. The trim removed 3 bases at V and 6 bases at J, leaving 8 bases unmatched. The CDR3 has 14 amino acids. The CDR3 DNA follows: TGCGCCAGCAGCTACGACAGGGCCGTTCATGGCTACACCTTC. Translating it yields CASSYDRAVHGYTF.

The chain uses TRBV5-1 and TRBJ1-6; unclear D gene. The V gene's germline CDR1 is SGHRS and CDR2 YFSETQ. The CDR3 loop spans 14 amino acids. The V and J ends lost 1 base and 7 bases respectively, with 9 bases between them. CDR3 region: CASSLTDRNSPLHF. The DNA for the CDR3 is TGCGCCAGCAGCTTGACGGATAGAAATTCACCCCTCCACTTT.

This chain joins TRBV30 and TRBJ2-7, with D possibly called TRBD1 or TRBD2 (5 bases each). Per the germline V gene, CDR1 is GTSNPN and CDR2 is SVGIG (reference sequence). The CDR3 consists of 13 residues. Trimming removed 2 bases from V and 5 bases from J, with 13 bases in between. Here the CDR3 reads CAWSSGTPNEQYF. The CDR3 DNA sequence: TGTGCCTGGAGTTCCGGGACGCCGAACGAGCAGTACTTC.

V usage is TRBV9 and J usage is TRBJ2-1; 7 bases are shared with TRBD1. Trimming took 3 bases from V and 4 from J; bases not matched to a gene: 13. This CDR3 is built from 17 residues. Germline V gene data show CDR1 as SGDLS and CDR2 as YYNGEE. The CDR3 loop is CASSERGQAGSYNEQFF. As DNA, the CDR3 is TGTGCCAGCAGCGAGAGAGGACAGGCCGGCAGTTACAATGAGCAGTTCTTC.

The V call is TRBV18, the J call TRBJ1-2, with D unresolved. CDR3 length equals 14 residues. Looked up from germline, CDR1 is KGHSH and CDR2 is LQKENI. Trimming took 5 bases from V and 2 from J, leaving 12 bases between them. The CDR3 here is CASSDLSVNYGYTF. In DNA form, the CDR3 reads TGTGCCAGCTCAGATTTATCCGTAAACTATGGCTACACCTTC.

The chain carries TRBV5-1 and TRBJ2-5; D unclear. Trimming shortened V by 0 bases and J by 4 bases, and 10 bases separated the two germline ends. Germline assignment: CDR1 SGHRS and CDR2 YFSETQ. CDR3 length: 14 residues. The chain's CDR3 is CASSLDDVIETQYF. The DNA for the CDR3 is TGCGCCAGCAGCTTGGACGACGTTATAGAGACCCAGTACTTC. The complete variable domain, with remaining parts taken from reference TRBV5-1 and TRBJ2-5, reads KAGVTQTPRYLIKTRGQQVTLSCSPISGHRSVSWYQQTPGQGLQFLFEYFSETQRNKGNFPGRFSGRQFSNSRSEMNVSTLELGDSALYLCASSLDDVIETQYFGPGTRLLVL.

The CDR3 DNA is TGTGCCAGCAGCCAATCCGCGCGGGGGAGCGGGGAGCTGTTTTTT. It codes for CASSQSARGSGELFF. This sequence joins TRBV4-2 and TRBJ2-2; 7 positions agree with TRBD2. This CDR3 spans 15 amino acids. The V segment lost 2 bases and the J segment 7 bases; nucleotides outside the gene matches: 7. The germline CDR1 and CDR2 sequences are LGHNA and YNFKEQ.

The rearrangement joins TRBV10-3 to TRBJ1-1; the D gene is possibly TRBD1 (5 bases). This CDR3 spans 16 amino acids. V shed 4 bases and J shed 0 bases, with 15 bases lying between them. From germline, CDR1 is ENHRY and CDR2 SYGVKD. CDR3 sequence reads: CAISAPGADMNTEAFF. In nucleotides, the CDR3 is TGTGCCATCAGTGCCCCCGGGGCCGACATGAACACTGAAGCTTTCTTT.

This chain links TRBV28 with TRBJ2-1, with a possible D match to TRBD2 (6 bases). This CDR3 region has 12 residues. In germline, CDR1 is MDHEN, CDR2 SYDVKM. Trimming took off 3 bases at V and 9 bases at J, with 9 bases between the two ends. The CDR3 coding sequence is TGTGCCAGCAGTTTCCGGGGGAGTGAGCAGTTCTTC. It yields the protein CASSFRGSEQFF.